The rows below give T cell receptor beta chains drawn from one sample of a study of cytotoxic CD8 clonotypes in ibrutinib-treated CLL. Assay: immunoSEQ multiplex PCR; the TCRdb copy retains only in-frame clones and omits some. Of approximately 300,000 clones detected, about 77% appear once; the ten largest clones hold about 6.7%. Sequencing was performed on PBMCs, taken before ibrutinib treatment. Receptors were obtained from a human donor with chronic lymphocytic leukemia. CDR3s leave out the opening cysteine and the closing phenylalanine or tryptophan.

TRBV4-2,ASSLPGQGNEQF
TRBV5-4,ASSFPWTGQETQY
TRBV10-2,ASKVGGRETQY
TRBV7-9,ASSFEGAVGYT
TRBV5-1,ASSLTQLGGETQY
TRBV30,AWRRETGVGGYT
TRBV5-1,ASSFGLSYEQY
TRBV18,ASSPFRAGAGTKPFYEQY
TRBV7-2,ASSLGASSYNEQF
TRBV27,ASSPLAGSSYNEQF
TRBV7-3,ASSRVGGSMNTEAF
TRBV11-3,ASSLEGSYEQY
TRBV7-2,ASSLVADTYEQY
TRBV5-4,ASSLRLASGYTDTQY
TRBV13,ASSLGSHYEQY
TRBV28,ASSATGGIYNEQF
TRBV2,ASSARDSFGAYNEQF
TRBV4-1,ASSLEPWEGGRDAQF
TRBV6-1,ASSRGPTNEKLF
TRBV5-4,ASSPGTEGIIYEQY
TRBV18,ASGLAGSAPYEQY
TRBV11-2,ASTRGVGNEQY
TRBV6-6,ASSYFGLGNQPQH
TRBV7-2,ASSLVGAQGIYEQY
TRBV5-1,ASSLVWLASSTGELF
TRBV5-1,ASSSGQGDNTEAF
TRBV11-3,ASSPQRGTDTQY
TRBV7-2,ASSRRTGGGNEQF
TRBV4-2,ASSPGGWANYGYT
TRBV5-1,ASSSNAMTGAGDEAF
TRBV7-2,ASSLKINQPQH
TRBV5-4,ASSLGGQPNQPQH
TRBV30,AWTSLLAGVTDTQY
TRBV5-5,ASSLGQGDNEKLF
TRBV7-9,ASSDGWNDEQF
TRBV7-2,ASSQLNRVAGNTDTQY
TRBV5-1,ASSLAGETQY